The clone carrying this TCR beta chain was observed a handful of times. Its antigen is currently unknown. The data were taken from a study of identical twins. Study-level results: Models underestimated out-of-frame TCR alpha sharing in monozygotic twins.

There are 14 residues in the CDR3. V lost 2 bases, J lost 0 bases, and 5 bases lay in between. MiXCR, run by TCRdb on the 5' RACE reads, gives a single entry per CDR3 protein. The sample consists of around 480,000 distinct CDR3 sequences, 13% to 15% of them appearing once. These records were also assigned to another study, of yellow fever vaccine responses in identical twins.

The sequenced material came from CD4+ T cells sorted from blood. This sequence originates from a woman younger than 30 in good health. The chain uses TRBV12-3 or TRBV12-4 and TRBJ1-5; the D is unclear. The CDR3 sequence is CASSLQVSNQPQHF. The CDR3 bases are TGTGCCAGCAGTTTACAGGTTAGCAATCAGCCCCAGCATTTT.